Many counts were recorded for the clone carrying this T cell receptor (beta chain). Its antigen is not identified. The study drew its donors from healthy HIV-negative adults without recent acute infections or vaccinations. This sample is drawn from a study of shared clonotypes between healthy human individuals. Study-wide results and caveats: Genetic and exposure-history diversity was limited by the small donor number.

Per the original data handling: Junction-only sequences without quality scores were provided by ImmunoSEQ, so filtering was different. Method: immunoSEQ multiplex PCR; TCRdb's copy keeps in-frame clones and lacks some. V and J calls plus clone size are reproduced from that table; the DNA served to infer D and trimming. The repertoire holds roughly 490,000 clones, with 60% to 85% as singletons. This CDR3 comprises 14 residues. Germline V lookup: CDR1 MRHNA, CDR2 SNTAGT. Trimming pared 6 bases from V and 6 bases from J, leaving 15 bases between. This chain links TRBV6-4 with TRBJ2-1, with TRBD2 as a possible D gene (5 bases). Material: PBMCs. The receptor's source is a middle-aged woman in good health. Some clones in this sample may be carry-over from other donors' samples. CDR3 amino acids: CASSLTIEGNEQFF. CDR3 nucleotide sequence: TGTGCCAGCAGCCTAACCATTGAGGGCAATGAGCAGTTCTTC.